This T cell receptor (beta chain) comes out of a study of blood T cell repertoires in COVID-19. Overall study context: The origin of the acute and convalescent COVID-19 samples was the United States, Italy and Spain. T cells, B-cell-depleted T cells, or PBMCs provided the cDNA or gDNA that served as material.

Profiling relied on immunoSEQ multiplex PCR, and the TCRdb table lists in-frame clones only, not all of them. This repertoire shows 250,000 to 350,000 clones, around nine tenths found once; its top ten account for under 0.95%. The material sequenced was peripheral blood. This clonotype was sampled from a man aged 25-45 years with acute or convalescent COVID-19.

In DNA form, the CDR3 reads TGTGCCAGCAGTCTTTCCTCAGGGGGCGACTATGGCTACACCTTC. It yields the protein CASSLSSGGDYGYTF. This chain joins TRBV6-5 and TRBJ1-2; 8 bases are a match to TRBD1. This CDR3 comprises 15 residues. V dropped 5 bases and J dropped 3; count of bases not matched to a gene: 8. In germline, CDR1 is MNHEY, CDR2 SVGAGI.